These T cell receptor beta chains were read from a single sample in a study of cytomegalovirus exposure and HLA in healthy donors. Some clones are missing from TCRdb's copy, which holds only in-frame ones; the method was immunoSEQ multiplex PCR. The sample lists 70,000 to 85,000 clones; 90% to 95% were seen once. Sequencing was carried out using PBMCs. These receptors all come from a woman aged 18-29 years in good health and CMV-seropositive. The CDR3 runs from the conserved cysteine through the conserved F or W. A D gene is named only where the DNA matches it firmly. Only part of the rows carry a size: once, few, many, or a class if the clone is expanded.

v_gene	abundance	j_gene	d_gene	CDR3aa	CDR3nt
TRBV20-1	.	TRBJ1-1	.	CSALMNTEAFF	TGCAGTGCTCTAATGAACACTGAAGCTTTCTTT
TRBV9	.	TRBJ2-7	.	CASSIGTSYEQYF	TGTGCCAGCAGCATCGGGACTTCCTACGAGCAGTACTTC
TRBV10-3	.	TRBJ1-1	.	CAISESGRGDTEAFF	TGTGCCATCAGTGAGTCGGGGCGGGGGGACACTGAAGCTTTCTTT
TRBV5-4	.	TRBJ2-7	TRBD1	CASSLGQGKSYEQYF	TGTGCCAGCAGCTTAGGACAGGGCAAGTCCTACGAGCAGTACTTC
TRBV4-3	.	TRBJ1-1	.	CASSLSNRNEAFF	TGCGCCAGCAGCCTATCTAACAGAAACGAAGCTTTCTTT
TRBV4-2	once	TRBJ2-6	TRBD1	CASSQATRGQLSGANVLTF	TGTGCCAGCAGCCAAGCTACCCGGGGACAGCTCTCTGGGGCCAACGTCCTGACTTTC
TRBV30	.	TRBJ2-7	TRBD2	CAWSSTSAHEQYF	TGTGCCTGGAGCTCCACTAGCGCCCACGAGCAGTACTTC
TRBV5-4	.	TRBJ2-2	TRBD2	CASSRPTSAPGELFF	TGTGCCAGCAGCCGGCCAACTAGCGCACCCGGGGAGCTGTTTTTT
TRBV19	.	TRBJ1-1	TRBD1	CASSPRTGWIPEAFF	TGTGCCAGTAGTCCCCGGACAGGGTGGATCCCTGAAGCTTTCTTT
TRBV7-2	.	TRBJ2-5	TRBD1	CASSSTRTGQETQYF	TGTGCCAGCAGCTCGACCCGGACAGGGCAAGAGACCCAGTACTTC
TRBV7-2	.	TRBJ2-2	TRBD1	CASRPSGTGPLGELFF	TGTGCCAGCAGACCATCCGGGACAGGCCCCTTAGGGGAGCTGTTTTTT
TRBV5-6	.	TRBJ1-5	TRBD1	CASSFGTGEQPQHF	TGTGCCAGCAGCTTTGGGACAGGGGAACAGCCCCAGCATTTT
TRBV12-5	.	TRBJ1-1	TRBD1	CASGLGRDRASFF	TGTGCTAGTGGTTTGGGAAGGGACAGGGCGTCTTTCTTT
TRBV11-2	.	TRBJ1-3	.	CASSLTSYSYSGNTIYF	TGTGCCAGCAGCTTAACGAGTTATTCTTACTCTGGAAACACCATATATTTT
TRBV27	.	TRBJ2-1	TRBD2	CASSATGLERFF	TGTGCCAGCAGTGCCACGGGACTAGAGCGGTTCTTC
TRBV11-3	.	TRBJ2-1	TRBD1	CASSTRSGGRNEQFF	TGTGCCAGCAGTACCCGCTCAGGGGGAAGGAATGAGCAGTTCTTC
TRBV7-8	.	TRBJ2-7	.	CASSLRWRDRAYEQYF	TGTGCCAGCAGCTTAAGATGGCGAGACAGAGCCTACGAGCAGTACTTC
TRBV18	.	TRBJ1-1	.	CASSPREWEAFF	TGTGCCAGCTCACCACGAGAGTGGGAAGCTTTCTTT
TRBV27	once	TRBJ2-1	.	CASSLSGSEQFF	TGTGCCAGCAGTTTATCTGGGAGTGAGCAGTTCTTC
TRBV6-5	.	TRBJ2-1	TRBD2	CASSYSAGLPNEQFF	TGTGCCAGCAGTTACTCTGCGGGACTACCTAATGAGCAGTTCTTC
TRBV4-1	.	TRBJ1-4	TRBD1	CASSQETSDREKLFF	TGCGCCAGCAGCCAAGAAACTTCGGACAGGGAAAAACTGTTTTTT
TRBV11-3	.	TRBJ2-2	TRBD2	CASCCAGGKDTGELFF	TGTGCCAGCTGCTGTGCGGGGGGCAAGGACACCGGGGAGCTGTTTTTT
TRBV19	.	TRBJ1-1	TRBD1	CASSPWDRRRTEAFF	TGTGCCAGTAGTCCCTGGGACAGGCGAAGGACTGAAGCTTTCTTT
TRBV30	.	TRBJ1-4	TRBD1	CAWSETGENEKLFF	TGTGCCTGGAGCGAAACAGGGGAGAATGAAAAACTGTTTTTT
TRBV7-2	.	TRBJ2-1	.	CASANWRNEQFF	TGTGCCAGCGCCAATTGGAGGAATGAGCAGTTCTTC
TRBV5-1	.	TRBJ2-7	TRBD1	CASSWMAGTATSYEQYF	TGCGCCAGCAGCTGGATGGCCGGGACAGCTACCTCCTACGAGCAGTACTTC
TRBV6-4	.	TRBJ1-2	.	CASSDSPGGAGGYTF	TGTGCCAGCAGTGACTCACCGGGGGGGGCCGGTGGCTACACCTTC
TRBV6-7	once	TRBJ1-1	.	CASSYSPHQDTEAFF	TGTGCCAGCAGTTACTCTCCCCACCAGGACACTGAAGCTTTCTTT
TRBV30	.	TRBJ2-7	TRBD2	CSGTISYEQYF	TGTTCGGGGACTATCTCCTACGAGCAGTACTTC
TRBV5-8	.	TRBJ2-5	.	CASSLEETQYF	TGTGCCAGCAGCCTCGAAGAGACCCAGTACTTC
TRBV19	.	TRBJ2-5	TRBD1	CASSRRQGSEETQYF	TGTGCCAGTAGTAGGCGACAGGGGTCGGAGGAGACCCAGTACTTC
TRBV7-2	.	TRBJ1-5	.	CASSSAPGDQPQHF	TGTGCCAGCAGCTCAGCCCCGGGTGATCAGCCCCAGCATTTT
TRBV2	.	TRBJ2-7	TRBD1	CASSVHRDSPYEQYF	TGTGCCAGCAGTGTACACCGGGACAGTCCCTACGAGCAGTACTTC
TRBV2	.	TRBJ1-3	TRBD1	CATRTGTMRNTIYF	TGTGCCACCCGGACAGGGACCATGAGAAACACCATATATTTT
TRBV7-2	.	TRBJ1-5	.	CASSQAMAGKLQPQHF	TGTGCCAGCAGCCAAGCGATGGCGGGGAAATTACAGCCCCAGCATTTT
TRBV19	.	TRBJ1-3	.	CATMAGGTLGNTIYF	TGTGCCACCATGGCAGGTGGCACGCTTGGAAACACCATATATTTT
TRBV2	.	TRBJ1-2	TRBD1	CASRAGQDPSYGYTF	TGTGCCAGCAGGGCCGGACAGGACCCCTCTTATGGCTACACCTTC
TRBV6-1	once	TRBJ2-7	TRBD2	CASTLGGSSYEQYF	TGTGCCAGCACCCTGGGCGGGAGCTCCTACGAGCAGTACTTC
TRBV6-5	.	TRBJ2-5	TRBD2	CASGLGGGETQYF	TGTGCCAGCGGGCTCGGGGGGGGAGAGACCCAGTACTTC
TRBV4-2	.	TRBJ2-7	TRBD2	CASSPSGSAYEQYF	TGTGCCAGCAGCCCTAGCGGGAGCGCCTACGAGCAGTACTTC
TRBV7-9	.	TRBJ1-2	.	CASSITQGNYGYTF	TGTGCCAGCAGCATCACGCAGGGGAACTATGGCTACACCTTC
TRBV19	.	TRBJ1-2	TRBD1	CASSRTGFQGYTF	TGTGCCAGTAGTAGGACAGGGTTTCAGGGCTACACCTTC
TRBV9	.	TRBJ2-1	TRBD2	CASSVASGGPNEQFF	TGTGCCAGCAGCGTAGCTAGCGGGGGGCCAAATGAGCAGTTCTTC
TRBV7-2	.	TRBJ1-5	.	CASSFDSSNQPQHF	TGTGCCAGCAGCTTTGACAGTAGCAATCAGCCCCAGCATTTT